These T cell receptor beta chains were read from a single sample in a study of T cell changes during pregnancy in multiple sclerosis. Assay: immunoSEQ multiplex PCR; the TCRdb copy retains only in-frame clones and omits some. Of approximately 90,000 clones in the sample, under 95% were seen once. Sequencing used peripheral blood, obtained before pregnancy. The receptors derive from a female donor with multiple sclerosis, enrolled in a pregnancy study. Each CDR3 is given with its conserved first and last residue.

>TRBJ2-5|TRBV10-3
CAISELHTRQGSQEETQYF
>TRBJ2-7|TRBV9
CASTPGTGAYEQYF
>TRBJ1-1|TRBV7-2
CASSFFGNTEAFF
>TRBJ1-5|TRBV2
CASVGQGITVGQPQHF
>TRBJ1-2|TRBV5-4
CASSRLRDRVHGYTF
>TRBJ2-1|TRBV7-8
CASTGQGADSYNEQFF
>TRBJ2-6|TRBV30
CAWTARGTGVIKQGGANVLTF
>TRBJ2-3|TRBV27
CASSLRDYLTDTQYF
>TRBJ2-1|TRBV7-9
CASSSLASAEANEQFF
>TRBJ2-1|TRBV18
CASSPGFGTSGSSGYNEQFF
>TRBJ2-7|TRBV7-2
CASSSLGTVVYEQYF
>TRBJ2-1|TRBV4-1
CASSLRERGEQFF
>TRBJ2-7|TRBV19
CASSIDSPTYEQYF
>TRBJ2-7|TRBV28
CASSAPTSGGISAYEQYF
>TRBJ1-2|TRBV5-1
CASSLGQGAYGYTF
>TRBJ2-2|TRBV30
CASAEVRTTNTGELFF
>TRBJ2-7|TRBV11-2
CASSSAYEQYF
>TRBJ1-2|TRBV7-9
CASSGQENYGYTF
>TRBJ2-1|TRBV2
CASSELSDEQFF
>TRBJ2-1|TRBV27
CASSTGGPYNEQFF
>TRBJ1-5|TRBV4-1
CASSQGPDSYLPQHF
>TRBJ1-2|TRBV7-6
CASSLAGDRGDGYTF
>TRBJ1-3|TRBV5-1
CASSLWANSGNTIYF
>TRBJ2-3|TRBV7-9
CASSATSGSDTQYF
>TRBJ2-5|TRBV7-9
CASSSSVGVQETQYF
>TRBJ2-1|TRBV7-3
CASRSGGRGEQFF
>TRBJ2-7|TRBV2
CASNLGRAGSYEQYF
>TRBJ1-1|TRBV10-1
CASSESTGGNTEAFF
>TRBJ2-5|TRBV10-1
CASLRLALGETQYF
>TRBJ2-1|TRBV7-2
CASRRGRGAYNEQFF
>TRBJ1-1|TRBV2
CASSEALTGWDTEAFF
>TRBJ2-3|TRBV7-3
CASSHGLAGDATDTQYF
>TRBJ2-7|TRBV19
CASSVSGLPGSYEQYF
>TRBJ2-2|TRBV9
CASSVGLAGDVGELFF
>TRBJ2-2|TRBV2
CASRLSTNTGELFF
>TRBJ2-3|TRBV7-3
CASSSRQTDTQYF
>TRBJ2-7|TRBV4-1
CASSQAAGDTYEQYF
>TRBJ2-7|TRBV28
CASSIPVGGRRAEQYF
>TRBJ2-2|TRBV5-1
CASSLDQGAGGELFF
>TRBJ2-7|TRBV28
CASSEQGSFYEQYF
>TRBJ2-6|TRBV4-1
CASSQEPQGSSGANVLTF
>TRBJ2-1|TRBV12-5
CASGLVLGQGYNEQFF
>TRBJ1-5|TRBV19
CASSIEERPQHF
>TRBJ1-1|TRBV6-5
CASSARQNTEAFF
>TRBJ2-7|TRBV18
CASLRASGTYEQYF
>TRBJ1-1|TRBV10-3
CATRTAMKAEAFF
>TRBJ1-1|TRBV7-9
CASSTHRGELMNTEAFF
>TRBJ1-5|TRBV9
CASSRTDRGVQPQHF
>TRBJ2-7|TRBV28
CASSPPNSYEQYF
>TRBJ1-5|TRBV27
CASRVGGASNQPQHF
>TRBJ2-7|TRBV27
CASSFGIEQYF
>TRBJ1-5|TRBV4-1
CASSQGSQGPRSNQPQHF